Listed below are T cell receptor beta chains from one sample, sequenced in a study of cytotoxic CD8 clonotypes in ibrutinib-treated CLL. Measured with immunoSEQ multiplex PCR; TCRdb has only the in-frame clones, and not every one. This sample has 150,000 to 200,000 clones; about 88% occur once, and the top ten carry 3% to 3.5%. Source: PBMCs, taken at disease progression, from a patient treated with ibrutinib. The receptors stem from a human donor with chronic lymphocytic leukemia. Each CDR3 is given with its conserved first and last residue. A D gene is named only where the DNA matches it firmly. The listing skips clone size in some rows; elsewhere it reads once, few, many or a size class.

TRBJ2-7,TRBV27,-,-,TGTGCCAGCAGTTTTACTTGGTCTGTGTCCTACGAGCAGTACTTC,CASSFTWSVSYEQYF
TRBJ2-4,TRBV5-4,-,-,TGTGCCAGCAGCTTGAAGGAGGGATCCAAAAACATTCAGTACTTC,CASSLKEGSKNIQYF
TRBJ1-2,TRBV7-2,few,TRBD1,TGTGCCAGCAGCTTTGAGGGGGCCCGTGGCTACACCTTC,CASSFEGARGYTF
TRBJ2-7,TRBV14,-,-,TGTGCCAGCAGCCAAGTTCACGACGGGAGCATAAAACTGGACGAGCAGTACTTC,CASSQVHDGSIKLDEQYF
TRBJ1-3,TRBV6-9,-,-,TGTGCCAGCACCCCGGGATCGGGCTCTGGAAACACCATATATTTT,CASTPGSGSGNTIYF
TRBJ1-1,TRBV19,-,TRBD1,TGTGCCAGTAAGGAAGGACAGGTTTCGTATGAGGGAAACACTGAAGCTTTCTTT,CASKEGQVSYEGNTEAFF
TRBJ2-7,TRBV29-1,-,-,TGCAGCGTTGGAGACATTGAGCAGTACTTC,CSVGDIEQYF
TRBJ2-2,TRBV28,-,TRBD1,TGTGCCAGCAGTTTGGTCTTGGGACAGGGGACCGGGGAGCTGTTTTTT,CASSLVLGQGTGELFF
TRBJ1-2,TRBV19,-,TRBD1,TGTGCCAGTAGTATAATCGGGACAGGGGGCGACTATGGCTACACCTTC,CASSIIGTGGDYGYTF
TRBJ1-1,TRBV30,-,-,TGTGCCTTCCAACCCGGGCCTTGGAAAACTGAAGCTTTCTTT,CAFQPGPWKTEAFF
TRBJ2-7,TRBV23-1,once,-,TGCGCCAGCAGTCAATCCAGGGAGTCGCAGGTGGTCTACGAGCAGTACTTC,CASSQSRESQVVYEQYF
TRBJ2-3,TRBV2,-,TRBD2,TGTGCCAGCAGGCGACTAGCGGGACCCACAGATACGCAGTATTTT,CASRRLAGPTDTQYF
TRBJ2-7,TRBV10-3,-,-,TGTGCCATCAGTGAACTAGACGCCGGGACGTACTACGAGCAGTACTTC,CAISELDAGTYYEQYF
TRBJ1-1,TRBV6-6,-,-,TGTGCCACCTTACAGGGGAACACTGAAGCTTTCTTT,CATLQGNTEAFF
TRBJ1-4,TRBV11-2,-,-,TGTGCCAGCAGCCGGACGGGGGACGCCCTTGCGAATGAAAAACTGTTTTTT,CASSRTGDALANEKLFF
TRBJ1-5,TRBV5-6,-,-,TGTGCCAGCAGCTTGAGGGGGAGCAATCAGCCCCAGCATTTT,CASSLRGSNQPQHF
TRBJ1-1,TRBV5-1,few,-,TGCGCCAGCAGCTCCCGGACAGAGAACACTGAAGCTTTCTTT,CASSSRTENTEAFF
TRBJ2-1,TRBV5-1,-,-,TGCGCCAGCAGTCGTGAACCGTACCCCCGCGAGCAGTTCTTC,CASSREPYPREQFF
TRBJ2-5,TRBV11-3,-,TRBD2,TGTGCCAGCAGCTCTATAGCGGGAGGAGGTTTGGAGACCCAGTACTTC,CASSSIAGGGLETQYF
TRBJ2-7,TRBV2,-,-,TGTGCCAGCAGTGAAGCGCTTCATCAGGGTAGTGACTACGAGCAGTACTTC,CASSEALHQGSDYEQYF
TRBJ2-7,TRBV7-2,-,TRBD1,TGTGCCAGCAGCCGGGACAGATCCCACGAGCAGTACTTC,CASSRDRSHEQYF
TRBJ1-5,TRBV4-3,-,-,TGCGCCAGCAGCCAAGAGTTAAGGGGGTTCGAACAGCCCCAGCATTTT,CASSQELRGFEQPQHF
TRBJ2-2,TRBV12-5,-,-,TGTGCTAGTGGTGGGTGGGGTAAAGACACCGGGGAGCTGTTTTTT,CASGGWGKDTGELFF
TRBJ2-1,TRBV7-3,-,TRBD2,TGTGCCAGCAGCGGGGACTACCGGAGCTCCTACAATGAGCAGTTCTTC,CASSGDYRSSYNEQFF
TRBJ1-1,TRBV10-3,-,TRBD1,TGTGCCATTCGACAGGGAAGAACTGAAGCTTTCTTT,CAIRQGRTEAFF
TRBJ2-3,TRBV7-2,-,-,TGTGCCAGCAGCTTAGCGGTCCCAGATACGCAGTATTTT,CASSLAVPDTQYF
TRBJ2-5,TRBV9,-,TRBD1,TGTGCCAGCAGCCGAGAACAGGGGAGTACGGCCCAGTACTTC,CASSREQGSTAQYF
TRBJ1-1,TRBV11-2,-,TRBD1,TGTGCCAGCAGCTTAGTTGAAGGGGGCCGCACTGAAGCTTTCTTT,CASSLVEGGRTEAFF
TRBJ1-2,TRBV7-2,-,-,TGTGCCAGCAGCTTAAAGGGTAGAGGCTACACCTTC,CASSLKGRGYTF
TRBJ2-3,TRBV5-5,-,-,TGTGCCAGCAGCTTAAGAGGGCATAGCACAGATACGCAGTATTTT,CASSLRGHSTDTQYF
TRBJ2-7,TRBV27,-,TRBD1,TGTGCCAGCAGTGGCTCAGGGGGTTATCTCTACGAGCAGTACTTC,CASSGSGGYLYEQYF